Detailed here is one T cell receptor (beta chain). Its antigen remains unknown. This entry belongs to a study of CD8 T cells in ankylosing spondylitis. Study results and caveats: Disease-associated clones were CD8+ and fairly uncommon in peripheral blood. A motif in TCR beta, a set of 8 or 9 highly homologous variants, appeared characteristic of ankylosing spondylitis blood. Significantly higher representation of disease-linked clones was reported for matched ankylosing spondylitis synovial fluid.

Germline V gives CDR1 SGHRS, CDR2 YFSETQ. The V end lost 7 bases, the J end lost 2 bases, and 17 bases lay between the germline ends. The CDR3 consists of 15 residues. TCRdb used MiXCR to reprocess the 5' RACE reads, holding one entry per CDR3 protein. This sample has some 340,000 distinct CDR3 sequences, with over 12% found just once. The specimen was blood, either unsorted or a sorted T cell fraction (not recorded which). The chain employs TRBV5-1 and TRBJ2-3; D perhaps matches TRBD2 (6 bases). This receptor was taken from a male donor with ankylosing spondylitis or in good health (not recorded which). The CDR3 region is CASGPEGGPTDTQYF. In DNA form, the CDR3 reads TGCGCCAGCGGCCCTGAGGGAGGCCCCACAGATACGCAGTATTTT.